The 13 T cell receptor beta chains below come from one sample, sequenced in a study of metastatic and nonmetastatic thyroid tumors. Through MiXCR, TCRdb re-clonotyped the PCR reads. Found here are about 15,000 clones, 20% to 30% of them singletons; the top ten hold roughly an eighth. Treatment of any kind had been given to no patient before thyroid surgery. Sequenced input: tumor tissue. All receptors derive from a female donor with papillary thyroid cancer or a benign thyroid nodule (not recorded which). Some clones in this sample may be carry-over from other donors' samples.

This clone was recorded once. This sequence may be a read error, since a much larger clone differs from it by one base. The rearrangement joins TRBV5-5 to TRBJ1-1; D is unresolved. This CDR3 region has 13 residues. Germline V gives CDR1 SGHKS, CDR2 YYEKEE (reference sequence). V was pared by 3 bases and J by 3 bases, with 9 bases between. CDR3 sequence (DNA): TGTGCCAGCAGCTGTGAGTGGGACACTGAAGCTTTCTTT. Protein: CASSCEWDTEAFF. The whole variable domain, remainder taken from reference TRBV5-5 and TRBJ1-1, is DAGVTQSPTHLIKTRGQQVTLRCSPISGHKSVSWYQQVLGQGPQFIFQYYEKEERGRGNFPDRFSARQFPNYSSELNVNALLLGDSALYLCASSCEWDTEAFFGQGTRLTVV.

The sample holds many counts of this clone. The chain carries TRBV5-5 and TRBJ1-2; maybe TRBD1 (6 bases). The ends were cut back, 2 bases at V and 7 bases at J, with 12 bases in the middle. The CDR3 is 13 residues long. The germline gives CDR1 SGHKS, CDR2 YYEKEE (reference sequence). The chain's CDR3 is CASSFKGEVGYTF. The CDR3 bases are TGTGCCAGCAGCTTTAAGGGGGAAGTTGGCTACACCTTC.

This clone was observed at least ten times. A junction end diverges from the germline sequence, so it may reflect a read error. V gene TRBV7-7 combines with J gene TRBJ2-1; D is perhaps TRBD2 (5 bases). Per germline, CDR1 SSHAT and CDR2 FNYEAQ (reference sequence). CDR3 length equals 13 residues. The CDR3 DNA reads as TGTGCTAGCAGCTTGGACTTCTACAATGAGCAGTTCTTC. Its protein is CASSLDFYNEQFF.

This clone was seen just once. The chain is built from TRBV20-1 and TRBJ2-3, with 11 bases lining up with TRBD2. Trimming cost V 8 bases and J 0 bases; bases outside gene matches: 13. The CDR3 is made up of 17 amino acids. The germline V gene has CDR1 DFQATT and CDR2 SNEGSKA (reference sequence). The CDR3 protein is CSYTSGSIRASTDTQYF. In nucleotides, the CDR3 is TGCAGTTACACTAGCGGGAGTATTAGGGCTAGCACAGATACGCAGTATTTT.

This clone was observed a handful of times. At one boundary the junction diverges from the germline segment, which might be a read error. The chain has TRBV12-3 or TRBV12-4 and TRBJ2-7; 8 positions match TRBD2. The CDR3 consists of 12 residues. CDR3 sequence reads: CASSFPGGQPVF. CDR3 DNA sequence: TGTGCCAGCAGTTTTCCGGGGGGGCAGCCGGTCTTC.

DNA of the CDR3: TGTGCCAGTAGTTTACGGAACTCTGGAAACACCATATATTTT. This gives the protein CASSLRNSGNTIYF. The chain is built from TRBV19 and TRBJ1-3, with D uncertain. This CDR3 is built from 14 residues. The germline CDR1 and CDR2 sequences are LNHDA and SQIVND (reference sequence). The V and J ends lost 5 bases and 0 bases respectively, with 8 bases between them.

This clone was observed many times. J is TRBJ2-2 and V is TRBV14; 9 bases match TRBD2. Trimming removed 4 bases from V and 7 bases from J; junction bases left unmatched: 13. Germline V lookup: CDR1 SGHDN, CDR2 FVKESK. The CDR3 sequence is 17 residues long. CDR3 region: CASSPLSSGKRNGELFF. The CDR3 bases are TGTGCCAGCAGCCCCCTATCTAGCGGGAAAAGAAACGGGGAGCTGTTTTTT.

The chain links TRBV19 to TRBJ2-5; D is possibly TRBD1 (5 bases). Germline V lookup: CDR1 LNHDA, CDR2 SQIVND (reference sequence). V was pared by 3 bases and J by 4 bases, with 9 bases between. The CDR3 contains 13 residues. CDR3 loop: CASSIRGGETQYF. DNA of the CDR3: TGTGCCAGTAGTATTAGGGGCGGAGAGACCCAGTACTTC.

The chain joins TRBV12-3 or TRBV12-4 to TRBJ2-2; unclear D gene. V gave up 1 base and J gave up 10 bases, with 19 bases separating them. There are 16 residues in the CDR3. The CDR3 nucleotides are TGTGCCAGCAGTTTAGGGGCTGAGACCTATGGCGAGGAGCTGTTTTTT. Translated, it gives CASSLGAETYGEELFF.

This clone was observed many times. The CDR3 spells CATGAGYQETQYF. The CDR3 DNA reads as TGTGCCACCGGGGCGGGATACCAAGAGACCCAGTACTTC. The J gene is TRBJ2-5, the V gene TRBV2; perhaps TRBD2 as D (6 bases). Trimming left V 10 bases short and J 0 bases short, with 12 bases between. The CDR3 totals 13 residues. Germline lookup yields CDR1 SNHLY and CDR2 FYNNEI.

CDR3 sequence reads: CASPMGGVTGELFF. The CDR3 DNA reads TGTGCCAGCCCGATGGGAGGGGTCACCGGGGAGCTGTTTTTT. The chain uses TRBV6-1 and TRBJ2-2; 7 bases are shared with TRBD2. This CDR3 is built from 14 residues. V lost 8 bases to trimming and J lost 4 bases; unmatched junction nucleotides: 7. Germline V gene data show CDR1 as MNHNS and CDR2 as SASEGT.

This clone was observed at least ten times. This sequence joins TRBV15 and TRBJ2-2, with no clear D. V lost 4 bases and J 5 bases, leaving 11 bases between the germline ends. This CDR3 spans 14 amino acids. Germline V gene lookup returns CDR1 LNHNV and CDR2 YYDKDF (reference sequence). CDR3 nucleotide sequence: TGTGCCACCAGCACCCATACATGGACCGGGGAGCTGTTTTTT. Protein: CATSTHTWTGELFF.

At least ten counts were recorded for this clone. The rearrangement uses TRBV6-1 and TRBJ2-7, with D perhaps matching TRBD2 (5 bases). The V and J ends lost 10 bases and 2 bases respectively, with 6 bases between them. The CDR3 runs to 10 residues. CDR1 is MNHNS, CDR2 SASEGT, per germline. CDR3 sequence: CATGAYEQYF. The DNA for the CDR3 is TGTGCCACCGGGGCCTACGAGCAGTACTTC.